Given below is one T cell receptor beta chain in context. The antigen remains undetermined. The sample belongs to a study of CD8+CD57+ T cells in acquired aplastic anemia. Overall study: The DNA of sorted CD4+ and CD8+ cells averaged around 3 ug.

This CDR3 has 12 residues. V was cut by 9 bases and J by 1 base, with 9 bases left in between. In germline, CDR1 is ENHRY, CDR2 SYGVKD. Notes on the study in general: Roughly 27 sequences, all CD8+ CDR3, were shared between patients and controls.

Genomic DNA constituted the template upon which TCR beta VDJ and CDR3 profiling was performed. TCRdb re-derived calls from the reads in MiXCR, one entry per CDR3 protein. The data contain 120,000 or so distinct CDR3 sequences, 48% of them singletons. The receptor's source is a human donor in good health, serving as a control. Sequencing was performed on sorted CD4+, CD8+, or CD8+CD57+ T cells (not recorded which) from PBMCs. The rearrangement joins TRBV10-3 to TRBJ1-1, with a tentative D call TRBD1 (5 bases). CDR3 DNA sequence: TGTGCCATTCGGGACGGGAACACTGAAGCTTTCTTT. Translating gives CAIRDGNTEAFF.